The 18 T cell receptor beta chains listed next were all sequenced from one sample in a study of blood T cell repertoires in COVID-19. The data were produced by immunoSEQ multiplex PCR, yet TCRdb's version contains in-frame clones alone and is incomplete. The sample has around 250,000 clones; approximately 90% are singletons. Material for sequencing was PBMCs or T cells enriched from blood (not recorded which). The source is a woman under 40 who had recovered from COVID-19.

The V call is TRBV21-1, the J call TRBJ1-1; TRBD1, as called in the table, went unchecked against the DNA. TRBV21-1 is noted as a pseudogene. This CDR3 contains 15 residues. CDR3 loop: CASSPRDRGRTEAFF. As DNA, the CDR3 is TGTGCCAGCAGCCCTCGGGACAGGGGGCGAACTGAAGCTTTCTTT.

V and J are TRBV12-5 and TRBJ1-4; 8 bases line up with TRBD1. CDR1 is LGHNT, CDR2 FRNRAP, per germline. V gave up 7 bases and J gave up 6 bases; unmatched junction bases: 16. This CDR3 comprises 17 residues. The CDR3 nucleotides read TGTGCTAGTGCTAGGGGACAGGAGAAAGGATGGTATGAAAAACTGTTTTTT. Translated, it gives CASARGQEKGWYEKLFF.

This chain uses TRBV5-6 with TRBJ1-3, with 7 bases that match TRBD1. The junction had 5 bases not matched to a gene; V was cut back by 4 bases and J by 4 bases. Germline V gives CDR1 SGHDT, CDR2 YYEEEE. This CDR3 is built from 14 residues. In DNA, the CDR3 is TGTGCCAGCAGCCCAGGGGGAAGGGGAAACACCATATATTTT. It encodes CASSPGGRGNTIYF.

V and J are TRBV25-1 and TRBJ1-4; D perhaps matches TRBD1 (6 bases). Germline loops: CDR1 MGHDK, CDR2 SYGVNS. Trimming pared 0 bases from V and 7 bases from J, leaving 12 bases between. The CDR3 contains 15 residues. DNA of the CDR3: TGTGCCAGCAGTGAATATTTGGGGGCTGGTGAAAAACTGTTTTTT. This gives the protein CASSEYLGAGEKLFF.

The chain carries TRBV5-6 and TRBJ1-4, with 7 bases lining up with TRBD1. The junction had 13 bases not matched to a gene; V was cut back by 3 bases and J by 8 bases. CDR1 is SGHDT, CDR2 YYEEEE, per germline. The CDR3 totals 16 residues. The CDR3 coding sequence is TGTGCCAGCAGCTCCCGACAGGGATCCCCCGGGGAAAAACTGTTTTTT. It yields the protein CASSSRQGSPGEKLFF.

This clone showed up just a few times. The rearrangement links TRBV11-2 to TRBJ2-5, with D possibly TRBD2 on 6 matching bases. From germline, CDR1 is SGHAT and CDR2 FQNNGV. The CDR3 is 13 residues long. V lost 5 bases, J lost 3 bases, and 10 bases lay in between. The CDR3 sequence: CASSRDSEETQYF. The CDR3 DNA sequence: TGTGCCAGCAGCCGGGACTCCGAAGAGACCCAGTACTTC.

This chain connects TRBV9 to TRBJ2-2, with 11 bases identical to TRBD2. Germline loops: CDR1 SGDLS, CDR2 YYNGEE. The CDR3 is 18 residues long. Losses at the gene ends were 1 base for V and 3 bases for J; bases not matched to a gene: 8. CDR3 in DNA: TGTGCCAGCAGCGTACCCTCTCTAGCGGGAGGAGACACCGGGGAGCTGTTTTTT. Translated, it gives CASSVPSLAGGDTGELFF.

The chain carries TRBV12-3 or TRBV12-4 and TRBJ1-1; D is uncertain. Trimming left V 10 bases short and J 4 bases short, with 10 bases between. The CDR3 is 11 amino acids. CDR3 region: CATRVGTEAFF. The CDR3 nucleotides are TGTGCCACCCGGGTGGGCACTGAAGCTTTCTTT.

The CDR3 sequence: CASSHLIPLRGSAYNEQFF. CDR3 nucleotide sequence: TGCGCCAGCAGCCACCTTATCCCCCTTAGGGGGAGTGCCTACAATGAGCAGTTCTTC. The rearrangement joins TRBV4-3 to TRBJ2-1, with a weak D call TRBD1 (6 bases). Germline V CDR1 and CDR2: LGHNA, YSLEER. The CDR3 contains 19 residues. V lost 3 bases to trimming and J lost 2 bases, with 23 bases between them.

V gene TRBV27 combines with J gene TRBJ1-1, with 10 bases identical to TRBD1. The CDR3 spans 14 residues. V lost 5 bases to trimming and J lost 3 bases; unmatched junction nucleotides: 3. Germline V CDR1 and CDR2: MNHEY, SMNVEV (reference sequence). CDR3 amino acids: CASSPDRGHTEAFF. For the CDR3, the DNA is TGTGCCAGCAGTCCTGACAGGGGGCACACTGAAGCTTTCTTT.

In DNA form, the CDR3 reads TGTGCCAGCAGTTCGACTTTTGGGGCTATCGATCAGCCCCAGCATTTT. Translated, it gives CASSSTFGAIDQPQHF. This chain connects TRBV6-5 to TRBJ1-5; D might be TRBD1 (5 bases). V was cut by 4 bases and J by 5 bases, with 18 bases left in between. The length of the CDR3 is 16 residues. CDR1 is MNHEY and CDR2 is SVGAGI in the germline V gene.

CDR3 DNA: TGTGCCTGGAGTAAGGGGGAAAAACTGTTTTTT. This translates into CAWSKGEKLFF. The rearrangement joins TRBV30 to TRBJ1-4; tentatively, D is TRBD1 (5 bases). The CDR3 is 11 residues long. The germline CDR1 and CDR2 sequences are GTSNPN and SVGIG (reference sequence). Trimming cost V 2 bases and J 8 bases, with 6 bases left between them.

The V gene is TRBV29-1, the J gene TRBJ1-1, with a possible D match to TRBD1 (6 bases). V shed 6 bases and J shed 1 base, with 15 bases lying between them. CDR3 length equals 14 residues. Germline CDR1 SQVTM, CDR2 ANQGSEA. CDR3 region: CSVGRGQPNTEAFF. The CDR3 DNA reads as TGCAGCGTCGGTCGTGGACAGCCGAACACTGAAGCTTTCTTT.

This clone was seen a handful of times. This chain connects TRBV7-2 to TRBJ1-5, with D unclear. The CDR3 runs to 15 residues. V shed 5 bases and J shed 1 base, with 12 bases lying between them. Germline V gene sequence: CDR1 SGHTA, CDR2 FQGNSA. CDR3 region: CASSPLPGSNQPQHF. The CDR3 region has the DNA TGTGCCAGCAGCCCTCTCCCCGGGAGCAATCAGCCCCAGCATTTT.

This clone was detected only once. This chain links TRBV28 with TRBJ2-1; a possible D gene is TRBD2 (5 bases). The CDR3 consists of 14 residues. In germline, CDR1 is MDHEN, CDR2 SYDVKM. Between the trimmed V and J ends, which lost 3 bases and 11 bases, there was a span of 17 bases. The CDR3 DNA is TGTGCCAGCAGTTTCTCCGGGATTACAATGAAGCAGTTCTTC. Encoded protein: CASSFSGITMKQFF.

As DNA, the CDR3 is TGTGCCAGCAGTCAGACTAGCAAAAATGAGCAGTTCTTC. Translated, it gives CASSQTSKNEQFF. The V gene is TRBV28, the J gene TRBJ2-1; TRBD2 agrees at 7 bases. V lost 5 bases to trimming and J lost 7 bases; unmatched junction nucleotides: 5. The V gene's germline CDR1 is MDHEN and CDR2 SYDVKM. This CDR3 region has 13 residues.

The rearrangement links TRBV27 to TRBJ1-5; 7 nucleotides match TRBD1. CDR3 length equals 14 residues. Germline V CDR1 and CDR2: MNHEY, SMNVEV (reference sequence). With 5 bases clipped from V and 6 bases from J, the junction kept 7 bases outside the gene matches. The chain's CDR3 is CASSDDRVSQPQHF. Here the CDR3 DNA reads TGTGCCAGCAGTGACGACAGGGTCAGTCAGCCCCAGCATTTT.

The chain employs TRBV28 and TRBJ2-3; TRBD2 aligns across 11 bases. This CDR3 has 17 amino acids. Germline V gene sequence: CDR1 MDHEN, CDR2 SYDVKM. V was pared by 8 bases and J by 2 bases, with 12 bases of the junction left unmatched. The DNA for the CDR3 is TGTGCCAGCGCTCTCTTCCTAGCGGGAGGTTCCACAGATACGCAGTATTTT. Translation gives CASALFLAGGSTDTQYF.